These 9 T cell receptor beta chains share one sample of origin, sequenced in a study of blood T cell repertoires in COVID-19. Using immunoSEQ multiplex PCR, the repertoire was profiled, and TCRdb retains in-frame clones only, with some absent. The sample lists more than 150,000 clones, roughly 81% seen once, with about 12% in the top ten. Sequences were obtained from peripheral blood. The receptors shown here come from a woman older than 75 with COVID-19, enrolled during active disease.

The CDR3 region is CAISDMTGKLTDTQYF. In nucleotides, the CDR3 is TGTGCCATCAGTGATATGACAGGGAAGCTAACAGATACGCAGTATTTT. The rearrangement joins TRBV10-3 to TRBJ2-3, with 7 nucleotides matching TRBD1. Germline lookup yields CDR1 ENHRY and CDR2 SYGVKD. The CDR3 loop spans 16 amino acids. With 3 bases clipped from V and 3 bases from J, the junction kept 9 bases outside the gene matches.

The chain recombines TRBV28 with TRBJ2-1; TRBD2 aligns across 9 bases. The V gene end was trimmed by 6 bases and the J gene end by 6 bases; junction bases not matched to a gene: 18. This CDR3 contains 18 residues. The V gene's germline CDR1 is MDHEN and CDR2 SYDVKM. CDR3 in amino acids: CASSQGVGRGRAGNEQFF. CDR3 nucleotides: TGTGCCAGCAGCCAGGGGGTTGGTCGCGGGAGGGCCGGCAATGAGCAGTTCTTC.

This clone was counted between two and nine times. This chain uses TRBV7-2 with TRBJ2-2, with TRBD2 matching over 10 bases. Trimming took 2 bases from V and 6 from J; bases not matched to a gene: 3. The CDR3 is 15 residues long. Germline CDR1 SGHTA, CDR2 FQGNSA. The DNA of the CDR3 is TGTGCCAGCAGCTTACTAGCGGGAGAAGCCGGGGAGCTGTTTTTT. This gives the protein CASSLLAGEAGELFF.

This clone was seen a single time. This chain uses TRBV6-6 with TRBJ1-3; D not resolved. Germline loops: CDR1 MNHNY, CDR2 SVGAGI (reference sequence). This CDR3 spans 12 amino acids. V was pared by 4 bases and J by 4 bases, with 5 bases between. The DNA of the CDR3 is TGTGCCAGCAGTTCGACAGGAAACACCATATATTTT. Its translation is CASSSTGNTIYF.

The chain carries TRBV5-1 and TRBJ2-2, with D tentatively TRBD1 (6 bases). Germline lookup yields CDR1 SGHRS and CDR2 YFSETQ. CDR3 size: 15 residues. V lost 4 bases and J lost 0, with 10 bases in between. The CDR3 spells CASSLGHPNTGELFF. The CDR3 DNA is TGCGCCAGCAGCCTGGGACACCCGAACACCGGGGAGCTGTTTTTT.

The rearrangement links TRBV4-1 to TRBJ2-1; a possible D gene is TRBD2 (7 bases). Germline V gene lookup returns CDR1 MGHRA and CDR2 YSYEKL. The CDR3 spans 14 residues. V dropped 2 bases and J dropped 10 bases, with 15 bases sitting between them. For the CDR3, the DNA is TGCGCCAGCAGCCAATTTTTTAGGGGGGGCGAGCAGTTCTTC. Translating gives CASSQFFRGGEQFF.

The V call is TRBV16, the J call TRBJ1-5; unclear D gene. There are 12 residues in the CDR3. Per germline, CDR1 KGHSY and CDR2 FQNENV. With 0 bases removed from V and 7 bases from J, the gap between germline ends came to 4 bases. The CDR3 DNA follows: TGTGCCAGCAGCCAATCCCCGCAGCCCCAGCATTTT. Its protein product is CASSQSPQPQHF.

V and J are TRBV5-1 and TRBJ1-5; TRBD1 is a possible D gene (5 bases). Germline CDR1 SGHRS, CDR2 YFSETQ. Trimming stripped 0 bases from V and 3 bases from J, with 16 bases between. CDR3 length: 17 residues. CDR3 region: CASSLGTGSGTNQPQHF. For the CDR3, the DNA is TGCGCCAGCAGCTTGGGTACAGGCTCAGGTACCAATCAGCCCCAGCATTTT.

The sample holds one count of this clone. The V gene is TRBV19, the J gene TRBJ2-2; weak D call: TRBD1 (5 bases). With 3 bases removed from V and 0 bases from J, the gap between germline ends came to 11 bases. Germline CDR1 and CDR2: LNHDA and SQIVND (reference sequence). This CDR3 spans 16 amino acids. This CDR3 is CASSMAGQSNTGELFF. In DNA, the CDR3 is TGTGCCAGTAGTATGGCAGGGCAATCGAACACCGGGGAGCTGTTTTTT.